The rows below give T cell receptor beta chains drawn from one sample of a study of T cells in Graves' hyperthyroidism and ophthalmopathy. One entry per CDR3 protein results from TCRdb running MiXCR on the multiplex PCR reads. The repertoire has more than 450,000 distinct CDR3 sequences, 14% of them found once; the top ten carry approximately 15%. The source material was blood. The receptor source for this set is a woman aged 40 to 49 with Graves' hyperthyroidism. Both conserved end residues are part of each CDR3. D genes are given only for firm matches. Some rows mark clone size as missing; the rest say once, few, many or name a class of expanded clone.

V gene	D gene	clone size	J gene	CDR3 protein	CDR3 DNA
TRBV9	TRBD1	many	TRBJ2-1	CASSAGQGAGNEQFF	TGTGCCAGCAGCGCGGGACAGGGGGCGGGCAATGAGCAGTTCTTC
TRBV19	.	many	TRBJ1-1	CASSKAGGGMNTEAFF	TGTGCCAGTAGTAAGGCGGGTGGAGGTATGAACACTGAAGCTTTCTTT
TRBV28	TRBD2	few	TRBJ2-2	CASSLIAGVSGELFF	TGTGCCAGCAGTTTAATAGCGGGAGTCAGCGGGGAGCTGTTTTTT
TRBV25-1	TRBD1	many	TRBJ1-1	CASSQTGVNTEAFF	TGTGCCAGCAGTCAAACAGGGGTAAACACTGAAGCTTTCTTT
TRBV2	.	few	TRBJ2-2	CASVRDPGTGELFF	TGTGCCAGCGTCCGGGATCCCGGGACCGGGGAGCTGTTTTTT
TRBV6-5	.	many	TRBJ2-7	CASSYLGDYEQYF	TGTGCCAGCAGTTACTTGGGGGATTACGAGCAGTACTTC
TRBV10-2	TRBD2	many	TRBJ2-7	CASSEPMGDSGRFYEQYF	TGCGCCAGCAGTGAGCCGATGGGAGATAGCGGGAGGTTCTACGAGCAGTACTTC
TRBV28	TRBD1	few	TRBJ2-7	CASSFYRDRGTHEQYF	TGTGCCAGCAGTTTCTACCGGGACAGGGGTACCCACGAGCAGTACTTC
TRBV29-1	TRBD1	.	TRBJ2-6	CSVRTGGSSGANVLTF	TGCAGCGTTCGGACAGGGGGCTCTTCTGGGGCCAACGTCCTGACTTTC
TRBV5-1	.	many	TRBJ2-7	CASSAPGTDSSYEQYF	TGCGCCAGCAGCGCCCCGGGGACGGACAGCTCCTACGAGCAGTACTTC
TRBV20-1	.	.	TRBJ1-3	CSARGNEDSGNTIYF	TGCAGTGCTAGAGGGAATGAGGACTCTGGAAACACCATATATTTT
TRBV9	TRBD1	.	TRBJ1-1	CASSVGRDRTNTEAFF	TGTGCCAGCAGCGTAGGGCGGGACAGGACCAACACTGAAGCTTTCTTT
TRBV11-2	.	many	TRBJ2-5	CASSLDPGVETQYF	TGTGCCAGCAGCTTAGATCCAGGGGTGGAGACCCAGTACTTC
TRBV6-1	.	many	TRBJ1-2	CASSEVDRAYYGYTF	TGTGCCAGCAGTGAAGTGGACAGAGCGTACTATGGCTACACCTTC
TRBV6-2/TRBV6-3	TRBD2	few	TRBJ2-1	CASSSGTSFYNEQFF	TGTGCCAGCAGCTCCGGGACTAGTTTCTACAATGAGCAGTTCTTC
TRBV6-5	.	few	TRBJ2-7	CASSYSSGEYYEQYF	TGTGCCAGCAGTTACTCGTCGGGGGAATACTACGAGCAGTACTTC
TRBV27	.	many	TRBJ1-6	CASSSRAGSPLHF	TGTGCCAGCAGTTCCAGGGCGGGGTCACCCCTCCACTTT
TRBV6-1	.	few	TRBJ2-6	CASSPRGFGISGANVLTF	TGTGCCAGCAGCCCTCGAGGCTTCGGGATTTCTGGGGCCAACGTCCTGACTTTC
TRBV11-1	TRBD2	once	TRBJ2-1	CASSQGGAGSYNEQFF	TGTGCCAGCAGCCAAGGTGGAGCGGGAAGTTACAATGAGCAGTTCTTC
TRBV19	TRBD1	few	TRBJ2-7	CAKTGEHEQYF	TGTGCCAAGACAGGGGAACACGAGCAGTACTTC
TRBV7-2	.	many	TRBJ2-7	CASSLAAGPPYEQYF	TGTGCCAGCAGCTTAGCGGCGGGCCCCCCCTACGAGCAGTACTTC
TRBV24-1	.	many	TRBJ2-5	CATSDLKGGRETQYF	TGTGCCACCAGTGATTTGAAAGGGGGGAGAGAGACCCAGTACTTC
TRBV24-1	TRBD1	.	TRBJ2-7	CATSDAAGTGLLYEQYF	TGTGCCACCAGTGACGCCGCCGGGACAGGCCTACTCTACGAGCAGTACTTC
TRBV5-1	TRBD2	many	TRBJ2-7	CASSFTSGSPDPYEQYF	TGCGCCAGCAGCTTCACTAGCGGGAGTCCTGACCCTTACGAGCAGTACTTC
TRBV20-1	.	.	TRBJ2-4	CSATVTSNIQYF	TGCAGTGCTACAGTAACAAGCAACATTCAGTACTTC
TRBV5-1	TRBD2	many	TRBJ2-3	CASSLGRAVADTQYF	TGCGCCAGCAGCTTAGGGAGGGCCGTGGCAGATACGCAGTATTTT
TRBV20-1	TRBD2	many	TRBJ2-7	CSAKTGGPEQYF	TGCAGTGCTAAAACGGGAGGTCCCGAGCAGTACTTC
TRBV20-1	.	.	TRBJ1-5	CSARHQGNQPQHF	TGCAGTGCTAGACATCAGGGAAATCAGCCCCAGCATTTT
TRBV28	.	many	TRBJ2-7	CASSPDSGSRDEQYF	TGTGCCAGCAGCCCTGACAGTGGTAGTAGAGACGAGCAGTACTTC
TRBV6-1	TRBD2	.	TRBJ2-1	CASSDGLRGGFF	TGTGCCAGCAGTGACGGACTCCGGGGGGGGTTCTTC
TRBV2	.	many	TRBJ1-5	CASSGGTYQPQHF	TGTGCCAGCAGTGGTGGGACGTATCAGCCCCAGCATTTT
TRBV28	TRBD2	few	TRBJ2-1	CASTLNAGVINEQFF	TGTGCCAGCACCTTAAATGCGGGGGTCATCAATGAGCAGTTCTTC
TRBV5-1	.	.	TRBJ2-7	CASSFSAGTYEQYF	TGCGCCAGCAGCTTCTCTGCGGGGACCTACGAGCAGTACTTC
TRBV20-1	TRBD2	many	TRBJ2-1	CSGTRSVGNEQFF	TGCAGTGGGACTAGATCGGTCGGCAATGAGCAGTTCTTC
TRBV2	.	many	TRBJ2-2	CASSDIRKGTGELFF	TGTGCCAGCAGTGATATTAGGAAGGGTACCGGGGAGCTGTTTTTT
TRBV12-3/TRBV12-4	TRBD2	many	TRBJ2-1	CASSPGTSGRGEQFF	TGTGCCAGCAGTCCCGGGACTAGCGGGAGAGGCGAGCAGTTCTTC
TRBV6-1	.	few	TRBJ1-2	CASSDVVGFGGYTF	TGTGCCAGCAGTGATGTTGTGGGGTTCGGGGGCTACACCTTC
TRBV7-8	.	many	TRBJ2-1	CASSVTRAPNEQFF	TGTGCCAGCAGCGTGACTAGGGCTCCAAATGAGCAGTTCTTC
TRBV3-1	.	few	TRBJ1-4	CASSQIGGGHNEKLFF	TGTGCCAGCAGCCAGATTGGCGGGGGCCATAATGAAAAACTGTTTTTT
TRBV29-1	.	many	TRBJ2-7	CSVVTVLSYEQYF	TGCAGCGTGGTGACAGTACTCTCCTACGAGCAGTACTTC
TRBV4-2	TRBD2	few	TRBJ2-5	CASSQDRLAGIQETQYF	TGTGCCAGCAGCCAAGATCGGCTAGCGGGAATCCAAGAGACCCAGTACTTC
TRBV12-3/TRBV12-4	.	many	TRBJ2-1	CASSLTGPYNEQFF	TGTGCCAGCAGCTTGACAGGACCCTACAATGAGCAGTTCTTC